This record covers a single TCR beta chain. The data originate from a study of PD-L1 blockade in urothelial cancer. Study background: The number of prior chemotherapy regimens per patient was 0 to 3.

The CDR3 is 15 amino acids. CDR1 and CDR2 (germline): MNHEY, SMNVEV (reference sequence). V was pared by 8 bases and J by 7 bases, with 21 bases between. Synthetic analogs of TCR templates were spiked into every PCR. Here immunoSEQ multiplex PCR was the method, and the copy in TCRdb shows in-frame clones only, minus some. The sample consists of tens of thousands of clones, less than 90% of them appearing once. V and J are TRBV27 and TRBJ2-1; no firm D call. The source of this sequence is a man between 70 and 80 years old with urothelial cancer. The starting material was PBMCs, obtained around atezolizumab (anti-PD-L1) treatment. CDR3 DNA: TGTGCCAGCGGAAAAGAGGCTAGTCCTCATAATGAGCAGTTCTTC. Translated, it gives CASGKEASPHNEQFF.